This TCR beta chain was recovered during a study of breast tumors, draining lymph nodes, adjacent tissues. General study findings and limits: The data were judged consistent with most tumor T cells coming from lymph node and expanding in tumor. Compared with lymph nodes, tumors were less diverse; compared with nontumor tissue, more.

Using its own MiXCR run on the multiplex PCR reads, TCRdb lists one record per CDR3 protein. Altogether some 250,000 distinct CDR3 sequences are present, less than 45% being singletons, with the ten largest covering approximately 3.3%. The CDR3 length is 14 residues. The germline V gene encodes CDR1 LNHDA and CDR2 SQIVND (reference sequence). Trimming cost V 11 bases and J 0 bases, with 13 bases left between them. This clonotype was detected ten times or more. Its target is not known. Breast cancer patients provided tissue from their axillary draining lymph nodes. The chain combines TRBV19 with TRBJ1-4, with D uncertain. Material: axillary lymph node tissue. This clonotype was sampled from a female donor with breast cancer. Some clones in this sample may be carry-over from other donors' samples. The CDR3 coding sequence is TGTGCCTGCGGTGAGGACCCAACTAATGAAAAACTGTTTTTT. Translated, it gives CACGEDPTNEKLFF. Supplemented by reference TRBV19 and TRBJ1-4, the full variable domain reads DGGITQSPKYLFRKEGQNVTLSCEQNLNHDAMYWYRQDPGQGLRLIYYSQIVNDFQKGDIAEGYSVSREKKESFPLTVTSAQKNPTAFYLCACGEDPTNEKLFFGSGTQLSVL.